Here is one TCR beta chain with its context. This sample is part of a study of blood T cell repertoires in COVID-19. Study at large: Collection of acute and convalescent COVID-19 samples took place in the United States, Italy and Spain.

V was shortened by 1 base and J by 0 bases, with 11 bases between the two germline ends. The V gene's germline CDR1 is SGDLS and CDR2 YYNGEE. The CDR3 runs to 15 residues. The protocol was immunoSEQ multiplex PCR, while the TCRdb copy is restricted to in-frame clones and leaves out a portion. The table lists tens of thousands of clones, around four fifths of them singletons. This clonotype originated in a human donor in a cohort sampled during active COVID-19. The chain carries TRBV9 and TRBJ2-7; D is unresolved. The sample comprised peripheral blood. The CDR3 region is CASSVTDNISYEQYF. The CDR3 nucleotides read TGTGCCAGCAGCGTAACAGACAACATCTCCTACGAGCAGTACTTC.